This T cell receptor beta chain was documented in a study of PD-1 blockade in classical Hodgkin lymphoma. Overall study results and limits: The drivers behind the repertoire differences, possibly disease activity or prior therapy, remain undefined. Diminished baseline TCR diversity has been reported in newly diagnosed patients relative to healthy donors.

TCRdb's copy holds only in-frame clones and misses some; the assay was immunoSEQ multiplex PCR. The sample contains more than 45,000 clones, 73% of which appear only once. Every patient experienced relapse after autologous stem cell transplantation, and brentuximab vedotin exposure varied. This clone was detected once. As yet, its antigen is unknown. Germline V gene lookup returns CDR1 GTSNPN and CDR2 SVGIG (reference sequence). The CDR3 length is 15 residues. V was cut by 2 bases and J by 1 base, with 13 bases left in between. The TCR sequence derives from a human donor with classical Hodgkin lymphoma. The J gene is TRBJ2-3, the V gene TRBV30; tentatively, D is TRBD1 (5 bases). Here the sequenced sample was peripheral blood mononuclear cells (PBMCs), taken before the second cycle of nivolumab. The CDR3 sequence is CAWSPRGARTDTQYF. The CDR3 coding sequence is TGTGCCTGGAGTCCCCGTGGGGCTCGCACAGATACGCAGTATTTT.